These 3 T cell receptor beta chains were all obtained from the same sample, sequenced in a study of blood T cell repertoires in COVID-19. Clones were sequenced by immunoSEQ multiplex PCR, and TCRdb holds only the in-frame ones, with some missing. The table includes about 200,000 clones, 83% detected once. Sequenced input: peripheral blood. These receptor sequences come from a woman in her thirties or forties with active or convalescent COVID-19.

The V call is TRBV2, the J call TRBJ2-7, with 10 bases identical to TRBD1. The CDR3 runs 12 residues. The V segment lost 7 bases and the J segment 5 bases; nucleotides outside the gene matches: 2. Germline V gives CDR1 SNHLY, CDR2 FYNNEI. CDR3 nucleotide sequence: TGTGCCAGCACAGGACAGGGGGACGAGCAGTACTTC. Translated, it gives CASTGQGDEQYF.

This chain connects TRBV12-3 or TRBV12-4 to TRBJ1-5; D perhaps matches TRBD1 (6 bases). V was clipped by 2 bases and J by 6 bases, with 8 bases between them. This CDR3 contains 13 residues. The chain's CDR3 is CASSLRGGQPQHF. The DNA of the CDR3 is TGTGCCAGCAGTTTAAGGGGGGGTCAGCCCCAGCATTTT.

This CDR3 is CASSLLGQGSTYEQYF. The DNA of the CDR3 is TGTGCCAGCAGCTTGCTTGGACAGGGGTCAACCTACGAGCAGTACTTC. V usage is TRBV5-6 and J usage is TRBJ2-7; the match to TRBD1 covers 9 bases. J lost 2 bases, V lost 1 base, and 7 bases had no gene match. Germline V gene data show CDR1 as SGHDT and CDR2 as YYEEEE. This CDR3 has 16 residues.